One and the same sample provided the 15 T cell receptor beta chains below, sequenced in a study of blood T cell repertoires in COVID-19. Profiled with immunoSEQ multiplex PCR; TCRdb holds only in-frame clones, not every one. The table shows 450,000 or so clones, with 80% to 90% occurring only once. Input material: peripheral blood. Receptor source: a young man with COVID-19, enrolled during active disease.

CDR3 region: CSVEGGAYEQFF. CDR3 coding DNA: TGCAGCGTTGAAGGGGGCGCGTATGAGCAGTTCTTC. This rearrangement joins TRBV29-1 to TRBJ2-1, with D possibly TRBD1 on 5 matching bases. Trimming shortened V by 1 base and J by 8 bases, and 9 bases separated the two germline ends. CDR1 SQVTM and CDR2 ANQGSEA come from the germline V gene. The CDR3 has 12 residues.

This sequence joins TRBV5-8 and TRBJ2-4, with a tentative D call TRBD2 (6 bases). The CDR3 loop spans 15 amino acids. V lost 1 base, J lost 0 bases, and 8 bases lay in between. Germline CDR1 and CDR2: SGHTS and YDEGEE. The CDR3: CASSLLAAAKNIQYF. The CDR3, as DNA: TGTGCCAGCAGCTTGTTAGCGGCAGCCAAAAACATTCAGTACTTC.

This rearrangement joins TRBV7-6 to TRBJ2-1; D is perhaps TRBD2 (6 bases). CDR1 and CDR2 (germline): SGHVS, FNYEAQ. Trimming removed 4 bases from V and 7 bases from J, with 14 bases in between. This CDR3 comprises 14 residues. The CDR3 bases are TGTGCCAGCAGCTGGTCGGGAGAGTCAAATGAGCAGTTCTTC. Its protein is CASSWSGESNEQFF.

The table lists this clone with a few counts. The chain uses TRBV27 and TRBJ2-7; tentatively, D is TRBD2 (5 bases). The CDR3 spans 13 residues. Germline V lookup: CDR1 MNHEY, CDR2 SMNVEV (reference sequence). V lost 6 bases, J lost 2 bases, and 11 bases lay in between. The CDR3 DNA reads as TGTGCCAGCAGAAGGTCTAGCCCCTACGAGCAGTACTTC. Its protein is CASRRSSPYEQYF.

Notes on this clone: The sample carries other DNA sequences with the same CDR3. The chain carries TRBV27 and TRBJ2-5; TRBD1 aligns across 9 bases. Trimming at V came to 1 base and at J to 5 bases, leaving 5 bases not matched to a gene. The length of the CDR3 is 15 residues. Germline assignment: CDR1 MNHEY and CDR2 SMNVEV (reference sequence). The CDR3 DNA is TGTGCCAGCAGTTTATTAGGGACAGGGCAGGAGACCCAGTACTTC. Encoded protein: CASSLLGTGQETQYF.

The chain links TRBV5-8 to TRBJ2-1, with TRBD1 identical over 7 bases. The germline gives CDR1 SGHTS, CDR2 YDEGEE. The CDR3 has 16 residues. The J segment lost 5 bases and the V segment lost 4 bases, leaving 12 bases of the junction unmatched. CDR3 DNA sequence: TGTGCCAGCAGCACCGTTCTGACAGGGTGGCACAATGAGCAGTTCTTC. Its protein product is CASSTVLTGWHNEQFF. Based on the CDR3 plus reference TRBV5-8 and TRBJ2-1, the full variable domain is EAGVTQSPTHLIKTRGQQATLRCSPISGHTSVYWYQQALGLGLQFLLWYDEGEERNRGNFPPRFSGRQFPNYSSELNVNALELEDSALYLCASSTVLTGWHNEQFFGPGTRLTVL.

The V and J genes are TRBV11-3 and TRBJ1-2; 10 bases are a match to TRBD1. V trimming: 5 bases; J trimming: 8 bases; junction bases outside the gene matches: 5. The CDR3 is 13 residues long. Per the germline V gene, CDR1 is SGHNT and CDR2 is YENEEA. CDR3 protein: CASSPGTGVGYTF. The DNA for the CDR3 is TGTGCCAGCAGCCCCGGGACAGGGGTAGGCTACACCTTC.

The CDR3: CASSVGTGGTDTQYF. The CDR3 DNA sequence: TGTGCCAGCAGCGTAGGGACAGGGGGCACAGATACGCAGTATTTT. The chain couples TRBV9 to TRBJ2-3; 9 positions agree with TRBD1. V lost 0 bases to trimming and J lost 1 base; unmatched junction nucleotides: 0. The CDR3 covers 15 residues. Germline assignment: CDR1 SGDLS and CDR2 YYNGEE.

V is TRBV4-1 and J is TRBJ2-2; 10 bases align to TRBD1. There are 16 residues in the CDR3. V was pared by 2 bases and J by 4 bases, with 4 bases of the junction left unmatched. Germline V gene sequence: CDR1 MGHRA, CDR2 YSYEKL. CDR3 in amino acids: CASSQTGQGVTGELFF. CDR3 in DNA: TGCGCCAGCAGCCAAACCGGACAGGGGGTCACCGGGGAGCTGTTTTTT.

V is TRBV24-1 and J is TRBJ2-1; 8 nucleotides align to TRBD2. The length of the CDR3 is 15 residues. Germline assignment: CDR1 KGHDR and CDR2 SFDVKD. V shed 3 bases, J shed 7 bases, and the junction held 7 bases outside the gene matches. The CDR3: CATSDPRGGRNEQFF. CDR3 nucleotide sequence: TGTGCCACCAGTGATCCCCGGGGGGGTAGGAATGAGCAGTTCTTC.

This chain links TRBV7-9 with TRBJ2-1; 10 positions match TRBD2. CDR1 is SEHNR and CDR2 is FQNEAQ in the germline V gene (reference sequence). V was pared by 5 bases and J by 5 bases, with 6 bases of the junction left unmatched. The length of the CDR3 is 15 residues. In DNA, the CDR3 is TGTGCCAGCAGCGAGGGACTAGCGTCCCACAATGAGCAGTTCTTC. Its protein product is CASSEGLASHNEQFF.

The chain uses TRBV6-5 and TRBJ2-3, with D possibly TRBD1 on 6 matching bases. This CDR3 contains 16 residues. Germline V gives CDR1 MNHEY, CDR2 SVGAGI. With 4 bases removed from V and 2 bases from J, the gap between germline ends came to 16 bases. CDR3 DNA sequence: TGTGCCAGCAGTTCACCTGGGGGCCCTCACACAGATACGCAGTATTTT. This encodes CASSSPGGPHTDTQYF.

The V and J genes are TRBV5-6 and TRBJ2-7; tentatively, D is TRBD2 (5 bases). The CDR3 covers 16 residues. Deletions cut 2 bases from V and 3 bases from J, with 18 bases between. CDR1 is SGHDT and CDR2 is YYEEEE in the germline V gene. This chain's CDR3 is CASSLYGLARIYEQYF. The CDR3 nucleotides read TGTGCCAGCAGCTTATACGGTCTAGCCCGCATCTACGAGCAGTACTTC. Together with reference TRBV5-6 and TRBJ2-7, the CDR3 gives the full variable domain: DAGVTQSPTHLIKTRGQQVTLRCSPKSGHDTVSWYQQALGQGPQFIFQYYEEEERQRGNFPDRFSGHQFPNYSSELNVNALLLGDSALYLCASSLYGLARIYEQYFGPGTRLTVT.

J is TRBJ2-4 and V is TRBV7-9; 8 bases fit TRBD1. From germline, CDR1 is SEHNR and CDR2 FQNEAQ (reference sequence). The V gene end was trimmed by 1 base and the J gene end by 9 bases; junction bases not matched to a gene: 8. The CDR3 is made up of 15 amino acids. The CDR3 loop is CASSLGTGTRGIQYF. Written as DNA, the CDR3 is TGTGCCAGCAGCTTAGGGACAGGGACGAGGGGCATTCAGTACTTC. Combining the CDR3 with reference TRBV7-9 and TRBJ2-4 gives the whole variable domain DTGVSQNPRHKITKRGQNVTFRCDPISEHNRLYWYRQTLGQGPEFLTYFQNEAQLEKSRLLSDRFSAERPKGSFSTLEIQRTEQGDSAMYLCASSLGTGTRGIQYFGAGTRLSVL.

The gene calls are TRBV4-2 and TRBJ1-6, with a weak D call TRBD1 (5 bases). Germline assignment: CDR1 LGHNA and CDR2 YNFKEQ. The CDR3 is 16 residues long. Trimming stripped 3 bases from V and 8 bases from J, with 17 bases between. Here the CDR3 reads CASSQEGPGSYSPLHF. In DNA form, the CDR3 reads TGTGCCAGCAGCCAGGAGGGTCCAGGGTCCTATTCACCCCTCCACTTT.